Following are 24 T cell receptor beta chains from one sample sequenced in a study of blood T cell repertoires in COVID-19. Produced via immunoSEQ multiplex PCR; TCRdb's table is partial and in-frame only. In the table there are approximately 210,000 clones, around 82% of which are singletons. Input material: peripheral blood. All receptors derive from a woman at least 80 years old with acute or convalescent COVID-19.

The chain links TRBV18 to TRBJ1-4; D is perhaps TRBD1 (5 bases). Looked up from germline, CDR1 is KGHSH and CDR2 is LQKENI. V was clipped by 0 bases and J by 8 bases, with 13 bases between them. CDR3 length: 15 residues. DNA for the CDR3: TGTGCCAGCTCACCACCGGATGGGCAGGGAGAAAAACTGTTTTTT. Translating it yields CASSPPDGQGEKLFF.

This chain links TRBV7-9 with TRBJ1-3; 7 bases agree with TRBD1. Germline V gene lookup returns CDR1 SEHNR and CDR2 FQNEAQ (reference sequence). This CDR3 has 14 residues. The trim removed 5 bases at V and 6 bases at J, leaving 7 bases unmatched. The CDR3 region is CASSRQGRENTIYF. CDR3 bases: TGTGCCAGCAGCCGACAGGGAAGGGAAAACACCATATATTTT. Full variable domain (missing parts from reference TRBV7-9 and TRBJ1-3): DTGVSQNPRHKITKRGQNVTFRCDPISEHNRLYWYRQTLGQGPEFLTYFQNEAQLEKSRLLSDRFSAERPKGSFSTLEIQRTEQGDSAMYLCASSRQGRENTIYFGEGSWLTVV.

The chain uses TRBV10-3 and TRBJ2-7; TRBD1 matches at 8 bases. The CDR3 has 15 amino acids. Germline assignment: CDR1 ENHRY and CDR2 SYGVKD. Trimming removed 0 bases from V and 3 bases from J; junction bases left unmatched: 4. The CDR3 loop reads CAISESAGGVYEQYF. CDR3 in DNA: TGTGCCATCAGTGAGTCCGCAGGGGGCGTCTACGAGCAGTACTTC.

This clone occurred a few times. The chain uses TRBV19 and TRBJ1-4; TRBD1 aligns across 7 bases. Germline-derived CDR1 and CDR2 are LNHDA and SQIVND (reference sequence). The V and J ends lost 1 base and 4 bases, in that order; junction bases with no gene match: 9. The CDR3 loop spans 17 amino acids. The CDR3 bases are TGTGCCAGTAGTATAGTTCGGGAGCACAGGGGTAATGAAAAACTGTTTTTT. Its protein product is CASSIVREHRGNEKLFF. Full variable domain (outside the CDR3, taken from reference TRBV19 and TRBJ1-4): DGGITQSPKYLFRKEGQNVTLSCEQNLNHDAMYWYRQDPGQGLRLIYYSQIVNDFQKGDIAEGYSVSREKKESFPLTVTSAQKNPTAFYLCASSIVREHRGNEKLFFGSGTQLSVL.

The J gene is TRBJ1-2, the V gene TRBV6-5; D is possibly TRBD1 (5 bases). The germline V gene has CDR1 MNHEY and CDR2 SVGAGI. The CDR3 consists of 15 residues. The CDR3 here is CATLPRSGTNYGYTF. CDR3 nucleotides: TGTGCGACTCTGCCCCGGTCAGGGACTAACTATGGCTACACCTTC.

The V gene is TRBV4-2, the J gene TRBJ2-3; 8 bases are a match to TRBD1. The CDR3 runs to 17 residues. Trimming at V came to 4 bases and at J to 4 bases, leaving 13 bases not matched to a gene. From germline, CDR1 is LGHNA and CDR2 YNFKEQ. The CDR3 loop is CASSLTSGTGFPDTQYF. The CDR3 DNA reads as TGTGCCAGCAGCCTTACCTCGGGGACAGGCTTTCCAGATACGCAGTATTTT.

The rearrangement uses TRBV7-9 and TRBJ2-7; 8 positions match TRBD1. V lost 5 bases to trimming and J lost 6 bases; unmatched junction nucleotides: 9. The CDR3 has 14 amino acids. The germline gives CDR1 SEHNR, CDR2 FQNEAQ (reference sequence). The CDR3 DNA reads as TGTGCCAGCAGCGCCGGACAGGGAGTTAGCGAGCAGTACTTC. The encoded protein is CASSAGQGVSEQYF.

The chain's CDR3 is CASSLVGQASGELFF. The CDR3, as DNA: TGCGCCAGCAGCTTAGTGGGACAGGCCTCCGGGGAGCTGTTTTTT. J is TRBJ2-2 and V is TRBV5-1; 8 bases are a match to TRBD1. CDR3 length equals 15 residues. The V segment lost 2 bases and the J segment 6 bases; nucleotides outside the gene matches: 6. Germline loops: CDR1 SGHRS, CDR2 YFSETQ.

The chain joins TRBV5-6 to TRBJ2-6; D might be TRBD2 (6 bases). Germline V gives CDR1 SGHDT, CDR2 YYEEEE. V dropped 4 bases and J dropped 0 bases, with 14 bases sitting between them. The CDR3 length is 17 residues. As DNA, the CDR3 is TGTGCCAGCAGCCGGGGACTGGGGAGCTCTGGGGCCAACGTCCTGACTTTC. This encodes CASSRGLGSSGANVLTF.

The CDR3 protein is CASSDVSGNQPQHF. CDR3 coding DNA: TGTGCCAGCAGTGATGTCAGTGGCAATCAGCCCCAGCATTTT. The V call is TRBV6-1, the J call TRBJ1-5; D gene unclear. The CDR3 covers 14 residues. Per germline, CDR1 MNHNS and CDR2 SASEGT. V shed 3 bases and J shed 2 bases, with 8 bases lying between them.

The CDR3 loop reads CASRSTPNYGYTF. The CDR3 region has the DNA TGTGCCAGCAGATCTACTCCTAACTATGGCTACACCTTC. The chain combines TRBV28 with TRBJ1-2, with D uncertain. This CDR3 contains 13 residues. Germline CDR1 MDHEN, CDR2 SYDVKM. Deletions cut 6 bases from V and 0 bases from J, with 8 bases between.

This chain connects TRBV10-3 to TRBJ2-2; 9 bases fit TRBD1. This CDR3 contains 16 residues. The trim removed 6 bases at V and 5 bases at J, leaving 10 bases unmatched. Germline V CDR1 and CDR2: ENHRY, SYGVKD. This chain's CDR3 is CAISPGTGSDTGELFF. CDR3 DNA: TGTGCCATCAGCCCCGGGACAGGGTCTGATACCGGGGAGCTGTTTTTT.

This clone was detected only a few times. The chain links TRBV10-3 to TRBJ1-1; no reliable D call. V shed 2 bases and J shed 7 bases, with 14 bases lying between them. The CDR3 length is 14 residues. CDR1 ENHRY and CDR2 SYGVKD come from the germline V gene. CDR3 in DNA: TGTGCCATCAGTGAGGTCGAGGGCCCCGTTGAAGCTTTCTTT. Translated, it gives CAISEVEGPVEAFF.

The chain recombines TRBV25-1 with TRBJ2-7, with unresolved D. The germline gives CDR1 MGHDK, CDR2 SYGVNS. V lost 6 bases and J 0 bases, leaving 9 bases between the germline ends. There are 13 residues in the CDR3. CDR3 nucleotides: TGTGCCAGCAGGACACAAGGCTCCTACGAGCAGTACTTC. It translates to CASRTQGSYEQYF.

The chain has TRBV15 and TRBJ1-1; D is unresolved. Germline V lookup: CDR1 LNHNV, CDR2 YYDKDF (reference sequence). Trimming pared 0 bases from V and 6 bases from J, leaving 2 bases between. This CDR3 comprises 11 residues. The CDR3 nucleotides read TGTGCCACCAGCAGAGACGCTGAAGCTTTCTTT. Encoded protein: CATSRDAEAFF.

J is TRBJ1-1 and V is TRBV7-9; D is unresolved. The CDR3 extends over 13 amino acids. Trimming stripped 5 bases from V and 6 bases from J, with 13 bases between. Germline CDR1 reads SEHNR; CDR2 reads FQNEAQ (reference sequence). In nucleotides, the CDR3 is TGTGCCAGCAGCCCAAGCCGCAAACCTGAAGCTTTCTTT. Residues: CASSPSRKPEAFF.

The chain links TRBV7-4 to TRBJ1-6; 9 nucleotides align to TRBD1. Trimming took 1 base from V and 1 from J; bases not matched to a gene: 8. Germline lookup yields CDR1 SGHVT and CDR2 SQSDAQ. CDR3 size: 19 residues. CDR3 nucleotides: TGTGCCAGCAGCTTAGACGGCCGGGACAGGGTGTCCTATAATTCACCCCTCCACTTT. It codes for CASSLDGRDRVSYNSPLHF.

The gene calls are TRBV21-1 and TRBJ2-7; the DNA was not used to check the table's D call, TRBD1. TRBV21-1 is a pseudogene segment. There are 13 residues in the CDR3. Here the CDR3 reads CASSNRWINEQYF. The CDR3 nucleotides read TGTGCCAGCAGCAACAGGTGGATCAACGAGCAGTACTTC.

CDR3: CASSSLRGGQETQYF. The CDR3 coding sequence is TGTGCCAGCAGCTCGCTCCGAGGGGGTCAAGAGACCCAGTACTTC. V gene TRBV7-9 combines with J gene TRBJ2-5; possible D gene TRBD1, 6 bases. CDR3 length equals 15 residues. Trimming took off 4 bases at V and 2 bases at J, with 14 bases between the two ends. From germline, CDR1 is SEHNR and CDR2 FQNEAQ (reference sequence). The full variable domain, completed using reference TRBV7-9 and TRBJ2-5, is DTGVSQNPRHKITKRGQNVTFRCDPISEHNRLYWYRQTLGQGPEFLTYFQNEAQLEKSRLLSDRFSAERPKGSFSTLEIQRTEQGDSAMYLCASSSLRGGQETQYFGPGTRLLVL.

V and J are TRBV2 and TRBJ1-1, with TRBD1 matching 8 bases. The germline V gene has CDR1 SNHLY and CDR2 FYNNEI. This CDR3 region has 16 residues. J was trimmed by 0 bases and V by 4 bases; bases with no gene match: 7. CDR3 in DNA: TGTGCCAGCAGTGCCGGACAGGGATGGATGAACACTGAAGCTTTCTTT. It codes for CASSAGQGWMNTEAFF.

This clone was counted between two and nine times. This chain joins TRBV2 and TRBJ1-1; 7 positions match TRBD1. Trimming at V came to 6 bases and at J to 1 base, leaving 5 bases not matched to a gene. CDR3 length: 14 residues. Germline assignment: CDR1 SNHLY and CDR2 FYNNEI. As DNA, the CDR3 is TGTGCCAGCAGCGTGGGACAGCCGAACACTGAAGCTTTCTTT. Translating gives CASSVGQPNTEAFF.

The chain employs TRBV29-1 and TRBJ2-5, with D maybe TRBD1 (5 bases). Germline V gene lookup returns CDR1 SQVTM and CDR2 ANQGSEA. V was clipped by 0 bases and J by 1 base, with 9 bases between them. This CDR3 is 14 amino acids long. The CDR3 protein is CSVEESGAQETQYF. DNA for the CDR3: TGCAGCGTTGAAGAAAGTGGGGCCCAAGAGACCCAGTACTTC. The whole variable domain, filled in from reference TRBV29-1 and TRBJ2-5, reads SAVISQKPSRDICQRGTSLTIQCQVDSQVTMMFWYRQQPGQSLTLIATANQGSEATYESGFVIDKFPISRPNLTFSTLTVSNMSPEDSSIYLCSVEESGAQETQYFGPGTRLLVL.

The chain links TRBV11-3 to TRBJ1-4; D is unclear. CDR1 and CDR2 from the germline V gene are SGHNT and YENEEA. The length of the CDR3 is 15 residues. V lost 1 base and J 6 bases, leaving 12 bases between the germline ends. CDR3 sequence reads: CASSLVRGEDEKLFF. In nucleotides, the CDR3 is TGTGCCAGCAGCTTAGTACGGGGTGAGGATGAAAAACTGTTTTTT.

This clone was counted only a few times. The J gene is TRBJ2-7, the V gene TRBV9, with 9 bases fitting TRBD2. CDR1 and CDR2 from the germline V gene are SGDLS and YYNGEE. The J segment lost 0 bases and the V segment lost 4 bases, leaving 11 bases of the junction unmatched. The CDR3 is 17 amino acids. In DNA, the CDR3 is TGTGCCAGCAGCCCCACAGGGAGCGGGGGGCACTCCTACGAGCAGTACTTC. It encodes CASSPTGSGGHSYEQYF.